The rows below give T cell receptor beta chains drawn from one sample of a study of cytomegalovirus exposure and HLA in healthy donors. Here immunoSEQ multiplex PCR was the method, and the copy in TCRdb shows in-frame clones only, minus some. The data contain about 150,000 clones, roughly 74% of them singletons. The sample comprised PBMCs. The receptors stem from a man aged 18 to 30 in good health and CMV-seronegative. The conserved cysteine and the conserved F or W are not part of the CDR3 here.

V gene	J gene	CDR3 protein
TRBV7-9	TRBJ2-7	AVEGVSYEQY
TRBV7-2	TRBJ2-7	ASSFTDFYEQY
TRBV5-6	TRBJ2-4	ASSSPEQGDIQY
TRBV5-4	TRBJ2-2	ASSSWLAENTGELF
TRBV18	TRBJ1-2	ASSPQGQTYGYT
TRBV27	TRBJ2-5	ASSADQGQETQY
TRBV5-4	TRBJ2-3	ARDKQLLGTDTQY
TRBV4-2	TRBJ1-2	ASSQESTGGNYGYT
TRBV11-2	TRBJ2-5	ASRRLRGGETQY
TRBV6-5	TRBJ2-7	ASSYWTGDEQY
TRBV27	TRBJ1-5	ASSVGQGQPQH
TRBV5-6	TRBJ2-4	ASSLGVSFVDDSQY
TRBV7-9	TRBJ1-1	ASSLARWKRNPEAF
TRBV10-3	TRBJ1-1	AIRDQGSAF